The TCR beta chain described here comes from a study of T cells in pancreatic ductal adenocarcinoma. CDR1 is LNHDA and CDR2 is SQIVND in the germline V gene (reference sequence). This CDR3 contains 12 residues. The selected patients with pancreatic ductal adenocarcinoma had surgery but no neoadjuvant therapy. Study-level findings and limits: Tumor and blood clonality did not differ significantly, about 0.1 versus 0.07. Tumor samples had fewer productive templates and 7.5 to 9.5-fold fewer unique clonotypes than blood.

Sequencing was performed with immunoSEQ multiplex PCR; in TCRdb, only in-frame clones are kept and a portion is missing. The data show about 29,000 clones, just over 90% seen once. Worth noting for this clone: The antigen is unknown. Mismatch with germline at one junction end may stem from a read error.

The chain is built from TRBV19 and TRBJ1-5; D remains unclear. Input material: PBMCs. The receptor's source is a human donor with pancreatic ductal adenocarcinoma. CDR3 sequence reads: CASSSYSSPLHF. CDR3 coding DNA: TGTGCCAGTAGTTCCTACAGCTCCCCCCTGCATTTT.